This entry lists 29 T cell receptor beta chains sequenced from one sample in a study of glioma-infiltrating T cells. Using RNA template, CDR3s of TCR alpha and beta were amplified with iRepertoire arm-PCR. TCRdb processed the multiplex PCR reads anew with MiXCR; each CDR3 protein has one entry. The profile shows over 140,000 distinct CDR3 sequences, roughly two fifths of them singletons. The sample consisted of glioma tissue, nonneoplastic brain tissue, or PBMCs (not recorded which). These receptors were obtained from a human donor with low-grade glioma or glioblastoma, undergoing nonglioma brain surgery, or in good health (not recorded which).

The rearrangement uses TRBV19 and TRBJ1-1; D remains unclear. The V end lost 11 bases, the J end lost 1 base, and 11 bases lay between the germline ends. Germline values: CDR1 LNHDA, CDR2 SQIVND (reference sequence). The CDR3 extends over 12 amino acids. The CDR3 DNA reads TGTGCCTCAAACCCCGGGAACACTGAAGCTTTCTTT. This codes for CASNPGNTEAFF.

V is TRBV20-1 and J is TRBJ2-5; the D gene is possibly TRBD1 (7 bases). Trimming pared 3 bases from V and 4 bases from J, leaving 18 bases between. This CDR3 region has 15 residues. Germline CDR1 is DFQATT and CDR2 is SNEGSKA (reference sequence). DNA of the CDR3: TGCAGTGCTAGGGATACCCAGGGGGGACGAGAGACCCAGTACTTC. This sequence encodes CSARDTQGGRETQYF.

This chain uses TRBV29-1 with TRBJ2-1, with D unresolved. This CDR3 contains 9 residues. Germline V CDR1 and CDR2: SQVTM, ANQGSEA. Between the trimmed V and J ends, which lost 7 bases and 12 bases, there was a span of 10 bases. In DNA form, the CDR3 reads TGCAGCGACCCTTTTCGGCAGTTCTTC. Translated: CSDPFRQFF.

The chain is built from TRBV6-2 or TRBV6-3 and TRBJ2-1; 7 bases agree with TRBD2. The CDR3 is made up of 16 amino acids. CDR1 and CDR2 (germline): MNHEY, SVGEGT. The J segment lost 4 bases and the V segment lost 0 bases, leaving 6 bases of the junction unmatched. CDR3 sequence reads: CASSYSMASGYNEQFF. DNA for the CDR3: TGTGCCAGCAGTTACTCGATGGCTAGCGGTTACAATGAGCAGTTCTTC.

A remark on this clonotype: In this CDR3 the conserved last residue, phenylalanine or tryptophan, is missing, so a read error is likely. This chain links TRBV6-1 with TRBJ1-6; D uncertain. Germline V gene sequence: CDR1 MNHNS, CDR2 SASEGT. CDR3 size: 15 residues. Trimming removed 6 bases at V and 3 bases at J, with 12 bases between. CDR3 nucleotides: TGTGCCAGCAGCCCAAGGAGGGTCTATAATTCACCCCTCCACCTT. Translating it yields CASSPRRVYNSPLHL.

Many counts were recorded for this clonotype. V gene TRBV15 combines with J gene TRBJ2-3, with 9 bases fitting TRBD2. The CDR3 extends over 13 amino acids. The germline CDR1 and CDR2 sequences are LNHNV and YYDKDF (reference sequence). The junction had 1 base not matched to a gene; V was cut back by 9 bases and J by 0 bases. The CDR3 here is CATTSGSTDTQYF. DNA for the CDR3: TGTGCCACGACTAGCGGTAGCACAGATACGCAGTATTTT.

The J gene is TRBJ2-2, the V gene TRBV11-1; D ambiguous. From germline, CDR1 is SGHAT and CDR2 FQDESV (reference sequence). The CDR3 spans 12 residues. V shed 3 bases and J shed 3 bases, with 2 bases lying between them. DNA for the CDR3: TGTGCCAGCAGCTTTCACACCGGGGAGCTGTTTTTT. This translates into CASSFHTGELFF. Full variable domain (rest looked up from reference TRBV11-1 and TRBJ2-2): EAEVAQSPRYKITEKSQAVAFWCDPISGHATLYWYRQILGQGPELLVQFQDESVVDDSQLPKDRFSAERLKGVDSTLKIQPAELGDSAMYLCASSFHTGELFFGEGSRLTVL.

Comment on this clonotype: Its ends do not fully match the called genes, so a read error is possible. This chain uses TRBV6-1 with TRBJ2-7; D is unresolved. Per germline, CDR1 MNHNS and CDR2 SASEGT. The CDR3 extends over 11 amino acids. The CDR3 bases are TGTGCCAGCGGTGAGTCCTACGAGCAGTACTTC. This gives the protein CASGESYEQYF.

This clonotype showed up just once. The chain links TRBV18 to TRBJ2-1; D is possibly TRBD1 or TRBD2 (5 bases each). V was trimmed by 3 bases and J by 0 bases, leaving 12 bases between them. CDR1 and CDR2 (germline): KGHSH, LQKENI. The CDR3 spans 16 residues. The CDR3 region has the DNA TGTGCCAGCTCACCGGAAGCTGGGGGCTCCTACAATGAGCAGTTCTTC. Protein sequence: CASSPEAGGSYNEQFF.

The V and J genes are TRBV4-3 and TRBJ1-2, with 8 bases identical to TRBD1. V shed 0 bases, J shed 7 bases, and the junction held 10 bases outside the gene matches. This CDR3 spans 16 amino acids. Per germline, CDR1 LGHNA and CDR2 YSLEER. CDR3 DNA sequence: TGCGCCAGCAGCCAAGATCAGGGGGCTCAAGCTGGTGGCTACACCTTC. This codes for CASSQDQGAQAGGYTF.

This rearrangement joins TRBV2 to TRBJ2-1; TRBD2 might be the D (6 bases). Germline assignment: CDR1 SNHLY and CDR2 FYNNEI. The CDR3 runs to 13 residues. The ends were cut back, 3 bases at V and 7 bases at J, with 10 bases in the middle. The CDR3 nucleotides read TGTGCCAGCAGTGACTTGCGGGATAATGAGCAGTTCTTC. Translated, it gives CASSDLRDNEQFF.

This chain's CDR3 is CASSPGTDQETQYF. For the CDR3, the DNA is TGTGCCAGCAGCCCGGGGACAGACCAAGAGACCCAGTACTTC. The chain is built from TRBV7-9 and TRBJ2-5; TRBD1 aligns across 7 bases. Germline V gene data show CDR1 as SEHNR and CDR2 as FQNEAQ (reference sequence). The CDR3 consists of 14 residues. J gave up 0 bases and V 5 bases, and 3 bases lay outside the gene matches.

The CDR3 region has the DNA TGTGCCAGCAGTTACTCTGGGGGTGGCGAGCAGTACTTC. This sequence encodes CASSYSGGGEQYF. The chain is built from TRBV6-6 and TRBJ2-7, with D tentatively TRBD1 or TRBD2 (5 bases each). The V and J ends lost 0 bases and 6 bases respectively, with 9 bases between them. Germline-derived CDR1 and CDR2 are MNHNY and SVGAGI (reference sequence). The CDR3 is 13 amino acids.

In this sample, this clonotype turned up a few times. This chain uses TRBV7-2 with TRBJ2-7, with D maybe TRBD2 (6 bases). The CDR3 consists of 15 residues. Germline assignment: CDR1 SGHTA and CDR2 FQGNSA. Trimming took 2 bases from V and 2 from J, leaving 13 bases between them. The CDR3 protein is CASSLSLARTYEQYF. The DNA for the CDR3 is TGTGCCAGCAGCTTAAGCCTAGCGAGGACCTACGAGCAGTACTTC.

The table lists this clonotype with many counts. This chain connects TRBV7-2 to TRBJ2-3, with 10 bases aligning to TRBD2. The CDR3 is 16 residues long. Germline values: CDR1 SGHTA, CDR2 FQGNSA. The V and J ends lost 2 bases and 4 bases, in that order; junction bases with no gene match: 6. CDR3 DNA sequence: TGTGCCAGCAGCTTAAGTGGTAGCGGGAGGTCAGATACGCAGTATTTT. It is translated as CASSLSGSGRSDTQYF.

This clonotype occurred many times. The DNA for the CDR3 is TGTGCCAGCAGCTTTTCCCGGGACAATGAGCAGTTCTTC. Its protein is CASSFSRDNEQFF. The chain has TRBV7-2 and TRBJ2-1; D call uncertain. The CDR3 covers 13 residues. V was clipped by 3 bases and J by 5 bases, with 8 bases between them. Germline values: CDR1 SGHTA, CDR2 FQGNSA.

The CDR3 bases are TGCAGTGCTAGGGAGGGGCCGAGTAGAGCTTTCTTT. Amino acid sequence: CSAREGPSRAFF. V and J are TRBV20-1 and TRBJ1-1; D possibly corresponds to TRBD1 (5 bases). Germline values: CDR1 DFQATT, CDR2 SNEGSKA (reference sequence). The CDR3 loop spans 12 amino acids. Trimming took off 3 bases at V and 10 bases at J, with 15 bases between the two ends.

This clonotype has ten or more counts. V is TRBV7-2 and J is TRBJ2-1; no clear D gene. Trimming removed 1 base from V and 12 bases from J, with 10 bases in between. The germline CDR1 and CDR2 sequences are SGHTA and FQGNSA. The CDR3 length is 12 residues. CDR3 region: CASSLDSRTQFF. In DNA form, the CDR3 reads TGTGCCAGCAGCTTAGATAGTAGAACGCAGTTCTTC. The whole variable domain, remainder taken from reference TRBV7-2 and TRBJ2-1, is GAGVSQSPSNKVTEKGKDVELRCDPISGHTALYWYRQSLGQGLEFLIYFQGNSAPDKSGLPSDRFSAERTGGSVSTLTIQRTQQEDSAVYLCASSLDSRTQFFGPGTRLTVL.

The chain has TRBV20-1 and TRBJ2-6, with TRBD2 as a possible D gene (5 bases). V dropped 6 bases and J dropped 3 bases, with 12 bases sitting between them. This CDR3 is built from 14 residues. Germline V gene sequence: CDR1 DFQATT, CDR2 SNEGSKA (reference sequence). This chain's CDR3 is CSAHSGIGANVLTF. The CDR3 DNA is TGCAGTGCACACTCGGGGATTGGGGCCAACGTCCTGACTTTC.

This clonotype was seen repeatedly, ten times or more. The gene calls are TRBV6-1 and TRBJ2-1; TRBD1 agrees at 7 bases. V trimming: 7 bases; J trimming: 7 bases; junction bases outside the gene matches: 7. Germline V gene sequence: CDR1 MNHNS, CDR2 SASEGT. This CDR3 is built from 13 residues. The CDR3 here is CASIRNRGNEQFF. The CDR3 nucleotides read TGTGCCAGCATTAGGAACAGGGGAAATGAGCAGTTCTTC.

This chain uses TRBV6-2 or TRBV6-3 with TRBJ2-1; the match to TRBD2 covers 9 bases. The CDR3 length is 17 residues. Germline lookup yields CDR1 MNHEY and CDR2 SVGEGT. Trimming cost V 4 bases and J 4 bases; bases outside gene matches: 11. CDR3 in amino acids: CASSLGPVAGDYNEQFF. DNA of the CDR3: TGTGCCAGCAGTTTAGGTCCGGTAGCGGGAGATTACAATGAGCAGTTCTTC.

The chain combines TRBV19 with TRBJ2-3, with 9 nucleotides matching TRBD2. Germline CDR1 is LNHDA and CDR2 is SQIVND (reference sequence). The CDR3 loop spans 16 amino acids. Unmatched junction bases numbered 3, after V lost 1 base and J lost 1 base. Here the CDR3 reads CASSIGLAVGTDTQYF. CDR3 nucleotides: TGTGCCAGTAGTATAGGACTAGCGGTAGGCACAGATACGCAGTATTTT.

DNA for the CDR3: TGTGCCAGCGCGGAAAGGACTAGCGGGAAACGTGAGCAGTTCTTC. Its translation is CASAERTSGKREQFF. The chain combines TRBV6-1 with TRBJ2-1, with TRBD2 identical over 12 bases. The CDR3 has 15 amino acids. Germline V CDR1 and CDR2: MNHNS, SASEGT. J was trimmed by 9 bases and V by 8 bases; bases with no gene match: 11.

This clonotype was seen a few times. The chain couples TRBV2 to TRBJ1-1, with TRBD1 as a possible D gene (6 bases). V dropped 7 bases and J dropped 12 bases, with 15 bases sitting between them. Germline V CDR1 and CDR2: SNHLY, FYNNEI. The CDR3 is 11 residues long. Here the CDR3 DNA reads TGTGCCAGCAATCAGGCTAGGGGGACTTTCTTT. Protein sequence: CASNQARGTFF.

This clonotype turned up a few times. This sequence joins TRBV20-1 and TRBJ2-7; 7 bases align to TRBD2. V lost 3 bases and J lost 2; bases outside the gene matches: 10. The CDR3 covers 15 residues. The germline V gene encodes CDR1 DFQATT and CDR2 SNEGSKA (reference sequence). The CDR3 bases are TGCAGTGCTAGGCTCAGACTAGCTCATCCCTACGAGCAGTACTTC. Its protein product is CSARLRLAHPYEQYF.

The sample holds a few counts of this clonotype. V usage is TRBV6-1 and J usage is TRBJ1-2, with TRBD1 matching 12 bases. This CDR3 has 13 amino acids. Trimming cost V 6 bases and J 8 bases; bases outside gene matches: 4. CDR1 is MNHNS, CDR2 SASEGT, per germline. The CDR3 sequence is CASRTGTGGGYTF. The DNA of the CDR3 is TGTGCCAGCAGAACCGGGACAGGGGGCGGCTACACCTTC.

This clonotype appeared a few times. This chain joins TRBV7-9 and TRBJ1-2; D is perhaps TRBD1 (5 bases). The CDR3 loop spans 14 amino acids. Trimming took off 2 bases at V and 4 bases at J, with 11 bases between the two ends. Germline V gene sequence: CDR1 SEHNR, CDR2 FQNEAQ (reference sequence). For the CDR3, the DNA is TGTGCCAGCAGCTTACAGGGCGCCGGCTATGGCTACACCTTC. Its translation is CASSLQGAGYGYTF.

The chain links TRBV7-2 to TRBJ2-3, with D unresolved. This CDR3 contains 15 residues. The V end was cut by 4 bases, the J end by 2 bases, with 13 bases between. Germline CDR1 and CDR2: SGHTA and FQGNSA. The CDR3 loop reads CASSSSLDFTDTQYF. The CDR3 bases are TGTGCCAGCAGCTCATCACTGGATTTCACAGATACGCAGTATTTT.

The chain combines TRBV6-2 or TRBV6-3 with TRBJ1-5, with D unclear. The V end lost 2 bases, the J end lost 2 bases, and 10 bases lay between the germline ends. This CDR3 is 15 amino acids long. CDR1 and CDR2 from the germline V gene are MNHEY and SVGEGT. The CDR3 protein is CASSYRVIGNQPQHF. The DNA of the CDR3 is TGTGCCAGCAGTTACCGGGTAATTGGCAATCAGCCCCAGCATTTT.